A single sample is the source of the 5 T cell receptor beta chains below, sequenced in a study of T-cell memory formation after mild COVID-19. In TCRdb, the 5' RACE reads were re-called with MiXCR into one record per CDR3 protein. The data hold roughly 410,000 distinct CDR3 sequences, with approximately 24% observed a single time. Sample: PBMCs or a T cell subset sorted from them (not recorded which). These receptors were obtained from an adult woman who had mild COVID-19 (a few samples of this study predate the infection). Cell type and time point are not known.

This clonotype was seen ten or more times. The chain links TRBV7-9 to TRBJ1-1; 9 nucleotides align to TRBD1. CDR3 length: 15 amino acids. V gave up 5 bases and J gave up 4 bases; unmatched junction bases: 8. Germline V lookup: CDR1 SEHNR, CDR2 FQNEAQ (reference sequence). This CDR3 is CASSPGTGTFTEAFF. DNA for the CDR3: TGTGCCAGCAGCCCTGGGACAGGGACTTTCACTGAAGCTTTCTTT.

The V and J genes are TRBV4-1 and TRBJ2-1; D remains unclear. Germline CDR1 MGHRA, CDR2 YSYEKL. CDR3 length: 17 residues. Trimming stripped 1 base from V and 0 bases from J, with 13 bases between. CDR3: CASSQVLRRSSYNEQFF. In DNA, the CDR3 is TGCGCCAGCAGCCAAGTGTTGAGAAGGAGCTCCTACAATGAGCAGTTCTTC.

J is TRBJ2-7 and V is TRBV19; D uncertain. Germline CDR1 reads LNHDA; CDR2 reads SQIVND (reference sequence). The CDR3 consists of 14 residues. Trimming pared 5 bases from V and 2 bases from J, leaving 13 bases between. The DNA of the CDR3 is TGTGCCAGTAGTCAACCCTACCCAGCCTACGAGCAGTACTTC. Its protein product is CASSQPYPAYEQYF.

V gene TRBV18 combines with J gene TRBJ2-5; no definite D call. The CDR3 totals 14 residues. V lost 3 bases and J 2 bases, leaving 10 bases between the germline ends. Germline values: CDR1 KGHSH, CDR2 LQKENI. The CDR3 here is CASSPPTSQETQYF. In DNA, the CDR3 is TGTGCCAGCTCACCCCCTACAAGTCAAGAGACCCAGTACTTC. Full variable domain (rest looked up from reference TRBV18 and TRBJ2-5): NAGVMQNPRHLVRRRGQEARLRCSPMKGHSHVYWYRQLPEEGLKFMVYLQKENIIDESGMPKERFSAEFPKEGPSILRIQQVVRGDSAAYFCASSPPTSQETQYFGPGTRLLVL.

This clonotype occurred once. This chain connects TRBV4-2 to TRBJ2-5, with 15 bases lining up with TRBD2. The CDR3 totals 17 residues. CDR1 is LGHNA and CDR2 is YNFKEQ in the germline V gene. After removal of 4 bases from V and 5 bases from J, the junction contained 8 bases not matched to a gene. CDR3 region: CASSPGLAGGRGETQYF. CDR3 sequence (DNA): TGTGCCAGCAGCCCGGGACTAGCGGGGGGTAGGGGGGAGACCCAGTACTTC.